This record concerns one TCR beta chain sequence. The sample is drawn from a study of blood T cells in healthy people across ages. Turning to the study itself: The template switching approach captured approximately one barcoded beta molecule for every two T cells.

Total RNA was extracted at no less than 5 micrograms per sample. The CDR3 runs to 14 residues. Germline V gives CDR1 SGHAT, CDR2 FQNNGV. V lost 8 bases and J 3 bases, leaving 16 bases between the germline ends. Primers used in a second PCR of about 6 to 11 cycles were a sample-barcoded 5' primer and a J-beta primer mix. Every cDNA molecule carried a tag from a template-switch adaptor bearing 12 random nucleotides. TCRdb called the 5' RACE reads again in MiXCR, with one record for every CDR3 protein. This sample has some 1.1 million distinct CDR3 sequences; around two fifths occur once, and the top ten carry less than 15%.

The sample consisted of blood. The receptor was derived from a man younger than 35 in good health. The chain uses TRBV11-2 and TRBJ1-1, with D possibly TRBD1 on 6 matching bases. CDR3 region: CASRQVGRYTEAFF. CDR3 coding DNA: TGTGCCAGCCGACAGGTCGGAAGGTACACTGAAGCTTTCTTT.